These 9 T cell receptor beta chains originate from one sample sequenced in a study of Ad26.COV2.S vaccination and SARS-CoV-2 variants. Sequenced by immunoSEQ multiplex PCR; TCRdb stores in-frame clones only, minus some. The table records around 320,000 clones, just over 85% of them present only once. Treatment noted: 15 to 20 received Ad26.COV2.S at low or high dose, single or two shots; 5 received placebo; per-sample allocation not given. Samples analyzed were those drawn on day 63 after the first vaccine or placebo injection. This specimen was peripheral blood, taken in a trial of Ad26.COV2.S vaccine versus placebo. These receptors were collected from a person aged 18 to 65 who received the Ad26.COV2.S COVID-19 vaccine or a placebo.

The chain joins TRBV2 to TRBJ2-7; 8 positions match TRBD1. CDR1 and CDR2 (germline): SNHLY, FYNNEI. The V and J ends lost 5 bases and 7 bases, in that order; junction bases with no gene match: 4. The CDR3 runs 12 residues. In nucleotides, the CDR3 is TGTGCCAGCAGTTCAGGGGGCGGGGAGCAGTACTTC. Translated, it gives CASSSGGGEQYF.

V gene TRBV7-8 combines with J gene TRBJ2-7, with D unresolved. Trimming shortened V by 5 bases and J by 5 bases, and 13 bases separated the two germline ends. This CDR3 region has 13 residues. The germline V gene encodes CDR1 SGHVS and CDR2 FQNEAQ. CDR3 amino acids: CASSPTTGHEQYF. The CDR3 nucleotides are TGTGCCAGCAGCCCTACGACGGGCCACGAGCAGTACTTC. The whole variable domain, remainder taken from reference TRBV7-8 and TRBJ2-7, is GAGVSQSPRYKVAKRGQDVALRCDPISGHVSLFWYQQALGQGPEFLTYFQNEAQLDKSGLPSDRFFAERPEGSVSTLKIQRTQQEDSAVYLCASSPTTGHEQYFGPGTRLTVT.

The genes are TRBV12-3 or TRBV12-4 and TRBJ1-2, with D unclear. The CDR3 runs 13 residues. Trimming left V 4 bases short and J 2 bases short, with 8 bases between. CDR3 amino acids: CASSSGINYGYTF. The CDR3, as DNA: TGTGCCAGCAGTTCGGGGATAAACTATGGCTACACCTTC.

As regards this clone: Sequence at one end of the junction differs from germline and may be a read error. The chain carries TRBV2 and TRBJ2-1; D not resolved. The germline CDR1 and CDR2 sequences are SNHLY and FYNNEI. This CDR3 region has 14 residues. The CDR3 nucleotides are TGTGCCAGCAGCGAAGAATCGTACGCCAATGAGCAGTTCTTC. It specifies CASSEESYANEQFF.

V is TRBV10-3 and J is TRBJ2-7; perhaps TRBD1 as D (6 bases). CDR3 length equals 14 residues. Looked up from germline, CDR1 is ENHRY and CDR2 is SYGVKD. The V end was cut by 3 bases, the J end by 3 bases, with 12 bases between. CDR3 bases: TGTGCCATCAGTGAATCCAGGGGCCTCTACGAGCAGTACTTC. This translates into CAISESRGLYEQYF.

This chain joins TRBV6-5 and TRBJ1-2; D remains unclear. V lost 0 bases and J lost 8, with 19 bases in between. Germline values: CDR1 MNHEY, CDR2 SVGAGI. There are 16 residues in the CDR3. CDR3 sequence (DNA): TGTGCCAGCAGTTACTCAGGGCGGGAAAAGGGTCGCGGCTACACCTTC. This gives the protein CASSYSGREKGRGYTF.

This chain links TRBV7-2 with TRBJ2-1; the match to TRBD1 covers 8 bases. This CDR3 contains 16 residues. The trim removed 6 bases at V and 4 bases at J, leaving 11 bases unmatched. Germline V lookup: CDR1 SGHTA, CDR2 FQGNSA. Here the CDR3 reads CASRPGQGLSYNEQFF. The CDR3 bases are TGTGCCAGCAGACCCGGACAGGGCCTTTCATACAATGAGCAGTTCTTC. Drawing the rest from reference TRBV7-2 and TRBJ2-1, the complete variable domain is GAGVSQSPSNKVTEKGKDVELRCDPISGHTALYWYRQSLGQGLEFLIYFQGNSAPDKSGLPSDRFSAERTGGSVSTLTIQRTQQEDSAVYLCASRPGQGLSYNEQFFGPGTRLTVL.

The chain links TRBV7-9 to TRBJ2-5; possibly TRBD1 for D (5 bases). In germline, CDR1 is SEHNR, CDR2 FQNEAQ (reference sequence). CDR3 length equals 14 residues. Trimming left V 1 base short and J 0 bases short, with 6 bases between. In DNA, the CDR3 is TGTGCCAGCAGCTTAGTGACAGACCAAGAGACCCAGTACTTC. Translated: CASSLVTDQETQYF.

The chain employs TRBV9 and TRBJ2-7; TRBD1 matches at 7 bases. V was clipped by 0 bases and J by 3 bases; unmatched bases: 15. The CDR3 spans 18 residues. Germline lookup yields CDR1 SGDLS and CDR2 YYNGEE. CDR3 in DNA: TGTGCCAGCAGCGTAGGTCGAGACGGACAGGTTATCTACTACGAGCAGTACTTC. Protein: CASSVGRDGQVIYYEQYF. Combining the CDR3 with reference TRBV9 and TRBJ2-7 gives the whole variable domain DSGVTQTPKHLITATGQRVTLRCSPRSGDLSVYWYQQSLDQGLQFLIQYYNGEERAKGNILERFSAQQFPDLHSELNLSSLELGDSALYFCASSVGRDGQVIYYEQYFGPGTRLTVT.